This T cell receptor beta chain appears in the sequencing data of a study of T cells in Graves' hyperthyroidism and ophthalmopathy. Study in general: Prior to any treatment, at the point of initial diagnosis, peripheral blood was collected.

The TCR beta CDR3 regions underwent amplification using RNA transcripts as the source. The TCR CDR3 first-round RT-PCR relied on the HTBI primer set. MiXCR was run by TCRdb on the multiplex PCR reads, yielding one entry per CDR3 protein. The sample holds 300,000 to 450,000 distinct CDR3 sequences, about 14% seen once. Investigators excluded patients with uncontrolled infection, other autoimmune disease, pregnancy or lactation. This clonotype has ten or more counts. Germline CDR1 reads MNHNS; CDR2 reads SASEGT. V lost 3 bases to trimming and J lost 3 bases; unmatched junction nucleotides: 3. The CDR3 is made up of 14 amino acids.

V usage is TRBV6-1 and J usage is TRBJ2-5, with 8 bases identical to TRBD2. This clonotype was sampled from an older woman with Graves' hyperthyroidism. Sequenced material: blood. DNA for the CDR3: TGTGCCAGCAGTGACGGGACTAGGGAAGAGACCCAGTACTTC. Residues: CASSDGTREETQYF.